This is a list of T cell receptor beta chains from one sample in a study of sequential checkpoint blockade in melanoma. Data came from immunoSEQ multiplex PCR; TCRdb stores just in-frame clones and leaves some out. The top ten hold about an eighth of the sample, which has about 38,000 clones, nearly 90% seen once. Sequences were derived from CD8+ T cells sorted from blood (inferred from file names), sampled from a patient given nivolumab and ipilimumab in sequence. These receptors all come from a human donor with melanoma. CDR3s include the opening cysteine and the closing phenylalanine or tryptophan. Expanded clones are given a class, and other clones once, few, many or no size at all.

>few|TRBV27|TRBJ1-2
CAIIVGRAFSNYGYTF
>.|TRBV7-9|TRBJ1-3
CASSSTRQGTGNTIYF
>.|TRBV19|TRBJ2-3
CASSIDLLAGLTDTQYF
>.|TRBV7-9|TRBJ2-1
CASSARDALQFF
>.|TRBV5-8|TRBJ2-1
CASSLALAGLLSRNEQFF
>.|TRBV5-6|TRBJ2-5
CASSLVYQETQYF
>.|TRBV4-1|TRBJ1-1
CASSAQGQGAGTEAFF
>once|TRBV7-9|TRBJ2-3
CASSSGLAAQWDTQYF
>.|TRBV27|.
CASSLIPSYEQYF
>.|TRBV5-4|TRBJ1-1
CASSLATGMNTEAFF
>.|TRBV19|TRBJ1-1
CASIRRMADTEAFF
>.|TRBV27|TRBJ2-2
CASSFKGRAGEPGELFF
>.|TRBV4-1|TRBJ1-1
CASSHTDRAPEAFF
>.|TRBV7-3|TRBJ2-1
CASSLGLYNEQFF
>.|TRBV4-2|TRBJ2-1
CASSQEVAFDEQFF
>.|TRBV27|TRBJ2-1
CASSLAGSSYNEQFF
>.|TRBV19|TRBJ1-1
CASSIGGGTEAFF
>.|TRBV7-6|TRBJ1-1
CASSGGGVYTEAFF
>.|TRBV27|TRBJ2-2
CASSVQSYGELFF
>.|TRBV4-1|TRBJ1-5
CASSLTGVRSNQPQHF
>once|TRBV27|TRBJ2-3
CASSLVGLVANPDTQYF
>few|TRBV6-1|TRBJ1-5
CASSEAGGNQPQHF
>.|TRBV6-5|TRBJ2-5
CASSYGQGSKETQYF
>few|TRBV7-9|TRBJ2-7
CASRNGQTYEQYF
>few|TRBV19|TRBJ2-7
CASSLGQGVDEQYF
>.|TRBV19|TRBJ2-7
CASSIVGGHYEQYF
>.|TRBV29-1|TRBJ1-3
CSVEARGNTIYF
>.|TRBV27|TRBJ2-7
CASSLSGGLYEQYF
>.|TRBV11-2|TRBJ2-1
CASSALAGGYNEQFF